This T cell receptor beta chain was observed in a study of T cells in Graves' hyperthyroidism and ophthalmopathy. This clonotype was found many times. Trimming pared 7 bases from V and 6 bases from J, leaving 19 bases between. The CDR3 length is 14 residues. Authors of the study amplified TCR beta CDR3 regions from RNA transcripts. TCR CDR3 regions were first amplified by RT-PCR with HTBI primers. In TCRdb, the multiplex PCR reads were re-called with MiXCR into one record per CDR3 protein. This sample has approximately 630,000 distinct CDR3 sequences, with around 15% found just once. J is TRBJ2-7 and V is TRBV12-3 or TRBV12-4; D call uncertain. The sample was blood. This clonotype originated in a woman in her 30s with Graves' hyperthyroidism. CDR3 residues: CASTPGRRFSEQYF. As DNA, the CDR3 is TGTGCCAGCACTCCCGGAAGGCGCTTCTCCGAGCAGTACTTC.